Included here is one T cell receptor beta chain sequence, with context. This sample was included in a study of T cell clones after liver transplantation. Germline V gene lookup returns CDR1 SGDLS and CDR2 YYNGEE. The CDR3 spans 17 residues. The V segment lost 0 bases and the J segment 5 bases; nucleotides outside the gene matches: 6. Clones were read by immunoSEQ multiplex PCR, and TCRdb kept only the in-frame ones, dropping some. The table has some 120,000 clones, over 75% seen once. Sequenced material: CD4+ T cells from blood, taken 12 months after liver transplant. This TCR derives from a human patient who received a liver transplant. Some T cells may be provided by the graft donor. The V call is TRBV9, the J call TRBJ2-1; 12 bases are a match to TRBD2. DNA of the CDR3: TGTGCCAGCAGCGTAGACCCTAGCGGGAGGGGGAACAATGAGCAGTTCTTC. Translating it yields CASSVDPSGRGNNEQFF.